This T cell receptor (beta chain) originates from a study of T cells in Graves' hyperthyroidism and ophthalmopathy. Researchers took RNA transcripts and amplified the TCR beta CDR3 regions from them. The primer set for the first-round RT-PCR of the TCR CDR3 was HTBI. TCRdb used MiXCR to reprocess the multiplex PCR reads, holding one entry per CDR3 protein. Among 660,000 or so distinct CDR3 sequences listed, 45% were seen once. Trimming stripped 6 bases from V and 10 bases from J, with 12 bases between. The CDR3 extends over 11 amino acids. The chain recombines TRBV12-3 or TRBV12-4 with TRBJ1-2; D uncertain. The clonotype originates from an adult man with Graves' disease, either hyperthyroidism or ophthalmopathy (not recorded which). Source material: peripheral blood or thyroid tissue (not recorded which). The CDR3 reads CASRQYLAYTF. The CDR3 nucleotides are TGTGCCAGCAGACAGTACCTGGCCTACACCTTC.